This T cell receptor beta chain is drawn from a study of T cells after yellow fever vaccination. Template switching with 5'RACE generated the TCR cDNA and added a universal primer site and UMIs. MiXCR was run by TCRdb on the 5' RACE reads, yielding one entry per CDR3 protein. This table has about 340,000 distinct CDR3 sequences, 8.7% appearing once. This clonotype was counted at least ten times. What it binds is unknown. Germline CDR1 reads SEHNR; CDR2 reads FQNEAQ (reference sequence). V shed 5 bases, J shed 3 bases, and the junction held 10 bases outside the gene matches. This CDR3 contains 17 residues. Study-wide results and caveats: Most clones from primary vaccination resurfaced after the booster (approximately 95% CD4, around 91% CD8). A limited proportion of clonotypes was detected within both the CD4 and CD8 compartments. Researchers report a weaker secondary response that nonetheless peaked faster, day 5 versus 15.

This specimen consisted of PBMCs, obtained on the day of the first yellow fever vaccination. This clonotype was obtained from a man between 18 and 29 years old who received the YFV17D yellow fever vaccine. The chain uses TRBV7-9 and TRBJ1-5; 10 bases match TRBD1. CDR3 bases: TGTGCCAGCAGCCGGGGGGGGACAGGGGATACCAATCAGCCCCAGCATTTT. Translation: CASSRGGTGDTNQPQHF.